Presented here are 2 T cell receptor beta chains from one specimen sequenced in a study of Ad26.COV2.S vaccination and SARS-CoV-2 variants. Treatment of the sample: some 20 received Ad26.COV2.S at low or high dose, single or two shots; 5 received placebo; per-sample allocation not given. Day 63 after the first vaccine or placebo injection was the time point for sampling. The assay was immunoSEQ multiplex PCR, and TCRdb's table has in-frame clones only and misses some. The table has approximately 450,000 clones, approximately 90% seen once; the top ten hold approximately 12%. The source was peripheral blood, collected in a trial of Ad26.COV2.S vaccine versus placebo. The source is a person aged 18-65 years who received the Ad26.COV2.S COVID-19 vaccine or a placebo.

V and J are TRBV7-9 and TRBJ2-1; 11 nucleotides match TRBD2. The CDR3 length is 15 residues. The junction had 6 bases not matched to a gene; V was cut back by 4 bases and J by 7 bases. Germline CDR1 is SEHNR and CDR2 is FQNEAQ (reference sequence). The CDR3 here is CASSWGLAARNEQFF. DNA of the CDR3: TGTGCCAGCAGCTGGGGACTAGCGGCTAGGAATGAGCAGTTCTTC.

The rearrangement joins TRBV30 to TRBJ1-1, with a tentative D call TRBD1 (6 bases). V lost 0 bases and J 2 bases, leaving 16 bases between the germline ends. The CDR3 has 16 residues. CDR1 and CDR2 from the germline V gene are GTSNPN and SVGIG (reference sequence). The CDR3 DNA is TGTGCCTGGAGTGTGTGGGGGGCGACGAGCAACACTGAAGCTTTCTTT. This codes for CAWSVWGATSNTEAFF.